One and the same sample provided the 22 T cell receptor beta chains below, sequenced in a study of T cell changes during pregnancy in multiple sclerosis. Clones were read by immunoSEQ multiplex PCR, and TCRdb kept only the in-frame ones, dropping some. Counted here are about 20,000 clones, roughly nine tenths occurring once; the ten biggest clones make up around 19%. The material was CD8+ T cells from peripheral blood mononuclear cells, obtained after pregnancy. These receptor sequences come from a female donor in good health, enrolled as a control in a pregnancy study.

The chain has TRBV7-9 and TRBJ2-2; D is perhaps TRBD2 (6 bases). The CDR3 has 14 amino acids. V gave up 5 bases and J gave up 2 bases, with 9 bases separating them. Germline V gene data show CDR1 as SEHNR and CDR2 as FQNEAQ (reference sequence). CDR3 DNA sequence: TGTGCCAGCAGCCGGGACTTAAACACCGGGGAGCTGTTTTTT. It codes for CASSRDLNTGELFF.

This sequence joins TRBV10-2 and TRBJ2-7; a possible D gene is TRBD1 (6 bases). CDR1 is WSHSY, CDR2 SAAADI, per germline. V was shortened by 4 bases and J by 3 bases, with 22 bases between the two germline ends. CDR3 length: 17 amino acids. The CDR3 DNA reads TGCGCCAGCAGTGGACAGGTTACGACGGGTCTCTTCTACGAGCAGTACTTC. Translation gives CASSGQVTTGLFYEQYF.

V usage is TRBV18 and J usage is TRBJ2-7; 10 bases align to TRBD1. V shed 4 bases, J shed 9 bases, and the junction held 9 bases outside the gene matches. The CDR3 extends over 14 amino acids. Germline assignment: CDR1 KGHSH and CDR2 LQKENI. The CDR3, as DNA: TGTGCCAGCTCACACCGACAGGGGGCGCGGACGCAGTACTTC. This gives the protein CASSHRQGARTQYF.

This chain joins TRBV6-5 and TRBJ2-1, with 11 bases lining up with TRBD1. The junction had 5 bases not matched to a gene; V was cut back by 6 bases and J by 7 bases. Germline V gene sequence: CDR1 MNHEY, CDR2 SVGAGI. This CDR3 region has 14 residues. CDR3 nucleotide sequence: TGTGCCAGCAGGGCCGGGACAGGGGGAAATGAGCAGTTCTTC. Protein sequence: CASRAGTGGNEQFF.

The chain links TRBV6-5 to TRBJ2-5; a weak D match, TRBD1 (6 bases). The germline V gene has CDR1 MNHEY and CDR2 SVGAGI. CDR3 length: 15 residues. Trimming removed 6 bases from V and 2 bases from J, with 16 bases in between. The CDR3 loop reads CASRQSGTKQETQYF. The CDR3 DNA reads TGTGCCAGCAGACAATCCGGGACAAAGCAAGAGACCCAGTACTTC.

The J gene is TRBJ2-1, the V gene TRBV6-1, with a weak D call TRBD2 (5 bases). The CDR3 is 12 residues long. Trimming pared 8 bases from V and 9 bases from J, leaving 14 bases between. The V gene's germline CDR1 is MNHNS and CDR2 SASEGT. The CDR3 reads CASVTEDPEQFF. The CDR3 DNA reads TGTGCCAGCGTGACGGAGGACCCTGAGCAGTTCTTC.

CDR3 in amino acids: CASSGQGDSNQPQHF. Written as DNA, the CDR3 is TGTGCCAGCAGCGGACAGGGCGATAGCAATCAGCCCCAGCATTTT. The chain is built from TRBV7-9 and TRBJ1-5; 8 nucleotides match TRBD1. The V gene's germline CDR1 is SEHNR and CDR2 FQNEAQ (reference sequence). V was pared by 5 bases and J by 0 bases, with 3 bases of the junction left unmatched. The CDR3 runs 15 residues.

This sequence joins TRBV7-2 and TRBJ1-1; D is possibly TRBD1 (6 bases). The germline gives CDR1 SGHTA, CDR2 FQGNSA. The CDR3 loop spans 12 amino acids. The V and J ends lost 0 bases and 11 bases respectively, with 10 bases between them. In DNA, the CDR3 is TGTGCCAGCAGCTTAGCCTACAGGGAGGCTTTCTTT. It translates to CASSLAYREAFF.

The rearrangement joins TRBV11-3 to TRBJ2-3; 11 nucleotides align to TRBD2. In germline, CDR1 is SGHNT, CDR2 YENEEA. V shed 4 bases and J 4 bases; nucleotides not matched to a gene: 7. CDR3 length: 16 residues. CDR3: CASSSPLAGGSDTQYF. Here the CDR3 DNA reads TGTGCCAGCAGCTCCCCCCTAGCGGGGGGATCAGATACGCAGTATTTT. Complete variable domain (other parts from reference TRBV11-3 and TRBJ2-3): EAGVVQSPRYKIIEKKQPVAFWCNPISGHNTLYWYLQNLGQGPELLIRYENEEAVDDSQLPKDRFSAERLKGVDSTLKIQPAELGDSAVYLCASSSPLAGGSDTQYFGPGTRLTVL.

The V and J genes are TRBV9 and TRBJ2-2, with TRBD2 matching over 11 bases. V trimming: 2 bases; J trimming: 5 bases; junction bases outside the gene matches: 2. This CDR3 has 15 amino acids. CDR1 and CDR2 (germline): SGDLS, YYNGEE. CDR3 in amino acids: CASSVSGGATGELFF. The CDR3 nucleotides read TGTGCCAGCAGCGTTAGCGGGGGGGCGACCGGGGAGCTGTTTTTT.

V and J are TRBV5-6 and TRBJ1-2, with a possible D match to TRBD1 (6 bases). The germline V and J ends were trimmed by 0 bases and 10 bases, with 13 bases remaining between them. Germline V gene sequence: CDR1 SGHDT, CDR2 YYEEEE. There are 13 residues in the CDR3. CDR3 protein: CASSLGVGQVYTF. The CDR3 region has the DNA TGTGCCAGCAGCTTGGGGGTGGGACAAGTCTACACCTTC.

The CDR3 nucleotides are TGCGCCAGCAGCCAAGATAGGGGATCCTACAATGAGCAGTTCTTC. Translated: CASSQDRGSYNEQFF. This chain uses TRBV4-1 with TRBJ2-1; D is perhaps TRBD1 (5 bases). The CDR3 runs 15 residues. Trimming cost V 0 bases and J 1 base, with 7 bases left between them. In germline, CDR1 is MGHRA, CDR2 YSYEKL.

This sequence joins TRBV29-1 and TRBJ1-2, with D maybe TRBD1 (5 bases). V was pared by 7 bases and J by 0 bases, with 9 bases between. CDR3 length: 12 residues. The germline V gene has CDR1 SQVTM and CDR2 ANQGSEA. As DNA, the CDR3 is TGCAGCGCCGTACAGGCTAACTATGGCTACACCTTC. Translated, it gives CSAVQANYGYTF.

The chain is built from TRBV6-5 and TRBJ2-7, with 9 bases that match TRBD2. Trimming cost V 4 bases and J 6 bases; bases outside gene matches: 10. CDR1 and CDR2 from the germline V gene are MNHEY and SVGAGI. This CDR3 has 15 residues. The CDR3 sequence: CASSSRVVSGSEQYF. The CDR3 DNA is TGTGCCAGCAGTTCAAGGGTGGTTAGCGGGAGCGAGCAGTACTTC.

This chain joins TRBV6-1 and TRBJ2-2; D ambiguous. The germline V and J ends were trimmed by 0 bases and 3 bases, with 2 bases remaining between them. From germline, CDR1 is MNHNS and CDR2 SASEGT. The length of the CDR3 is 13 residues. DNA for the CDR3: TGTGCCAGCAGTGAAGCCGACACCGGGGAGCTGTTTTTT. Amino acid sequence: CASSEADTGELFF.

The chain is built from TRBV7-6 and TRBJ2-7, with D possibly being TRBD1 (6 bases). V was shortened by 1 base and J by 3 bases, with 13 bases between the two germline ends. The CDR3 totals 15 residues. The germline V gene encodes CDR1 SGHVS and CDR2 FNYEAQ. CDR3 residues: CASSLEVQGVYEQYF. The CDR3 bases are TGTGCCAGCAGCTTAGAAGTACAGGGTGTCTACGAGCAGTACTTC.

The V gene is TRBV7-8, the J gene TRBJ2-7; 9 bases match TRBD1. CDR3 length: 13 amino acids. V lost 6 bases and J lost 5; bases outside the gene matches: 5. Germline lookup yields CDR1 SGHVS and CDR2 FQNEAQ. The CDR3 is CASRAGTGNEQYF. The CDR3, as DNA: TGTGCCAGCAGGGCTGGGACAGGGAACGAGCAGTACTTC.

This chain uses TRBV30 with TRBJ1-2; 12 nucleotides agree with TRBD1. The junction had 8 bases not matched to a gene; V was cut back by 8 bases and J by 7 bases. This CDR3 is 13 amino acids long. The germline gives CDR1 GTSNPN, CDR2 SVGIG (reference sequence). The CDR3, as DNA: TGTGCCGGGGACAGGGGGCTTTCAAGTGGCTACACCTTC. It specifies CAGDRGLSSGYTF.

The CDR3 DNA sequence: TGTGCCAGCGGGACAGCGAACACTGAAGCTTTCTTT. Its protein is CASGTANTEAFF. V and J are TRBV10-3 and TRBJ1-1; 7 bases map to TRBD1. This CDR3 is built from 12 residues. V lost 10 bases to trimming and J lost 1 base; unmatched junction nucleotides: 3. Germline loops: CDR1 ENHRY, CDR2 SYGVKD.

V and J are TRBV18 and TRBJ1-3, with D possibly matching TRBD1 (5 bases). Germline assignment: CDR1 KGHSH and CDR2 LQKENI. V was clipped by 3 bases and J by 0 bases, with 12 bases between them. This CDR3 contains 16 residues. The CDR3 here is CASSPAGLSSGNTIYF. DNA of the CDR3: TGTGCCAGCTCACCGGCAGGGCTCAGCTCTGGAAACACCATATATTTT.

The chain recombines TRBV4-1 with TRBJ1-1; 8 bases are shared with TRBD1. The V and J ends lost 3 bases and 4 bases, in that order; junction bases with no gene match: 4. Germline lookup yields CDR1 MGHRA and CDR2 YSYEKL. The CDR3 runs 14 residues. CDR3 sequence reads: CASSHGQGGTEAFF. CDR3 DNA sequence: TGCGCCAGCAGCCACGGACAGGGTGGCACTGAAGCTTTCTTT.

This clone showed up just once. The chain joins TRBV6-1 to TRBJ1-1; 7 nucleotides match TRBD1. J lost 0 bases, V lost 5 bases, and 6 bases had no gene match. Germline V gene lookup returns CDR1 MNHNS and CDR2 SASEGT. This CDR3 region has 15 residues. The CDR3 nucleotides are TGTGCCAGCAGTTTACGGACAGGCCTGAACACTGAAGCTTTCTTT. This translates into CASSLRTGLNTEAFF.